This T cell receptor beta chain originates from a study of PD-1 blockade in mismatch repair-deficient tumors. The method was immunoSEQ multiplex PCR; TCRdb's version includes in-frame clones alone and lacks a portion of them. The repertoire holds fewer than 20,000 clones, approximately 83% seen once, with around 3.3% in the top ten. Germline V CDR1 and CDR2: SGHTA, FQGNSA. The CDR3 is made up of 14 amino acids. The V end was cut by 1 base, the J end by 10 bases, with 17 bases between. This material consisted of PBMCs, taken 4 weeks after starting pembrolizumab. This sequence was found in an adult with mismatch repair-deficient cancer. V and J are TRBV7-2 and TRBJ2-7; possibly TRBD2 for D (6 bases). The CDR3: CASSLDWGGTHQYF. In nucleotides, the CDR3 is TGTGCCAGCAGCTTAGATTGGGGCGGGACCCACCAGTACTTC.